A selection of T cell receptor beta chains follows, all from one sample in a study of T cells expressing NK-cell markers. TCRdb re-called the 5' RACE reads, yielding one record per CDR3 amino acid sequence without DNA. The table gives 500,000 to 700,000 distinct CDR3 sequences; the top ten clones make up 3% to 4.5% of it. The sequenced sample consisted of blood T cells: a sorted CD56 or NKG2C T cell subset, CD4+ or CD8+ T cells, or bulk PBMC T cells (not recorded which). The source of these receptors is a man between 18 and 29 years old in good health. Both conserved end residues are part of each CDR3.

>TRBJ2-5|TRBV29-1
CSVDGTGRETQYF
>TRBJ2-5|TRBV29-1
CSAGVNQETQYF
>TRBJ2-3|TRBV10-3
CAISGVGSDTQYF
>TRBJ1-2|TRBV18
CASSQDRVFNYGYTF
>TRBJ2-3|TRBV5-1
CASSLGLADRGDTQYF
>TRBJ1-1|TRBV28
CASSSLGQPNTEAFF
>TRBJ1-4|TRBV19
CATQGRGANEKLFF
>TRBJ2-5|TRBV28
CASSQVLAHGETQYF
>TRBJ2-1|TRBV25-1
CASSGLAGGTNEQFF
>TRBJ1-1|TRBV6-1
CASRGRGRKVEAFF
>TRBJ1-1|TRBV20-1
CSAVPGQGFAEAFF
>TRBJ1-1|TRBV12-3/TRBV12-4
CASSRTGTQAFF
>TRBJ2-1|TRBV5-1
CASSGTGNLNEQFF
>TRBJ2-5|TRBV4-2
CASSHGLAGLGETQYF
>TRBJ2-3|TRBV10-3
CAISGSAGGQGDTQYF
>TRBJ1-2|TRBV5-5
CASSVGREVGNYGYTF
>TRBJ2-1|TRBV7-8
CASSLGEEVSYNEQFF
>TRBJ2-1|TRBV30
CAWMWSGDSYNEQFF
>TRBJ2-5|TRBV6-2/TRBV6-3
CASSTGVGIGDQYF
>TRBJ2-3|TRBV7-6
CASSPEGAYTDTQYF
>TRBJ2-2|TRBV9
CASSVGTRMPGELFF
>TRBJ2-2|TRBV20-1
CSARDMSGRAHTGELFF
>TRBJ2-5|TRBV5-1
CASSLVLSGSGRQETQYF
>TRBJ1-2|TRBV7-2
CASSPPDRPNYGYTF
>TRBJ2-3|TRBV24-1
CATSDPPSDTQYF
>TRBJ1-2|TRBV4-1
CASSPKFGQGNYGYTF
>TRBJ2-1|TRBV27
CASSFVPSYNEQFF
>TRBJ2-1|TRBV12-3/TRBV12-4
CASSLWPAKQFF
>TRBJ2-5|TRBV7-9
CASSLQGQGIQETQYF
>TRBJ2-1|TRBV27
CASSLSLPGLRWEQFF
>TRBJ2-1|TRBV5-1
CASSYVAGGHNEQFF
>TRBJ2-7|TRBV10-2
CASTSVAGLTYEQYF
>TRBJ2-1|TRBV12-3/TRBV12-4
CASSFTRLGDEQFF
>TRBJ2-3|TRBV9
CASSSTGGVTDTQYF
>TRBJ2-3|TRBV12-3/TRBV12-4
CATTRERIRADTQYF
>TRBJ1-4|TRBV20-1
CSARGSDGTTKTTNEKLFF
>TRBJ1-3|TRBV29-1
CSVGQGTHGTIYF
>TRBJ1-1|TRBV25-1
CASGDPGHSEAFF
>TRBJ2-5|TRBV30
CAWRITTWTGETQYF
>TRBJ2-7|TRBV7-6
CASTSLSGNEQYF
>TRBJ2-1|TRBV7-9
CASSLRADSSYNEQFF
>TRBJ2-3|TRBV6-5
CASSYRGSPPGTQYF
>TRBJ1-1|TRBV7-9
CASSPTSGLNTEAFF
>TRBJ2-5|TRBV5-5
CASSRWGQETQYF
>TRBJ2-2|TRBV10-2
CASSELGRKNTGELFF
>TRBJ1-2|TRBV12-3/TRBV12-4
CASSHIHGYTF
>TRBJ2-3|TRBV5-1
CASSGGLAGLGDTQYF
>TRBJ1-2|TRBV12-3/TRBV12-4
CASSNRNYGYTF
>TRBJ2-1|TRBV5-1
CASRGTSGRAVQFF